This TCR beta chain was captured by sequencing in a study of CD8 T cells in ankylosing spondylitis. Study observations and caveats: In peripheral blood, disease-linked CD8+ clones occurred at relatively low frequencies. A motif of eight highly homologous TCR beta variants was seen as apparently characteristic of ankylosing spondylitis blood.

This clonotype turned up a few times. What it recognizes is unknown. TCRdb passed the 5' RACE reads through MiXCR, listing each CDR3 protein once. This table has around 540,000 distinct CDR3 sequences, 10% to 15% appearing once. The sample was blood, either unsorted or a sorted T cell fraction (not recorded which). This clonotype was obtained from a male donor with ankylosing spondylitis.

As DNA, the CDR3 is TGTGCCAGCAGCTTAAGGTACGGACAGGGGGTGACTGAAGCTTTCTTT. Translated: CASSLRYGQGVTEAFF. The genes are TRBV7-8 and TRBJ1-1, with 10 bases identical to TRBD1. This CDR3 spans 16 amino acids. Losses at the gene ends were 2 bases for V and 5 bases for J; bases not matched to a gene: 8. Per the germline V gene, CDR1 is SGHVS and CDR2 is FQNEAQ.